Shown below are 17 T cell receptor beta chains from a single sample sequenced in a study of CD8 T cells in ankylosing spondylitis. One entry per CDR3 protein, called by TCRdb with MiXCR from the 5' RACE reads. The sample carries some 270,000 distinct CDR3 sequences, under 20% recorded once. Sequencing input: blood, either unsorted or a sorted T cell fraction (not recorded which). Receptors originate from a male donor with ankylosing spondylitis or in good health (not recorded which).

This clonotype was observed at least ten times. The genes are TRBV12-3 or TRBV12-4 and TRBJ2-3; D is unclear. V was pared by 3 bases and J by 1 base, with 11 bases between. CDR3 length: 15 amino acids. The CDR3 DNA is TGTGCCAGCAGTTTGGAGCCGGTCGGCACAGATACGCAGTATTTT. Translation: CASSLEPVGTDTQYF.

This chain connects TRBV12-3 or TRBV12-4 to TRBJ2-1; D perhaps matches TRBD2 (6 bases). The CDR3 totals 13 residues. V was cut by 6 bases and J by 8 bases, with 14 bases left in between. In nucleotides, the CDR3 is TGTGCCAGCAGGCGAAGACTAGTCTATGAGCAGTTCTTC. The encoded protein is CASRRRLVYEQFF.

The chain employs TRBV12-3 or TRBV12-4 and TRBJ1-1; no definite D call. The CDR3 has 15 amino acids. Trimming shortened V by 5 bases and J by 1 base, and 14 bases separated the two germline ends. CDR3 sequence (DNA): TGTGCCAGCAGTCCCCCCACGGGAGGGAACACTGAAGCTTTCTTT. Translation: CASSPPTGGNTEAFF.

At least ten counts were recorded for this clonotype. The rearrangement joins TRBV27 to TRBJ2-7, with TRBD2 identical over 9 bases. This CDR3 region has 14 residues. The ends lost 5 bases at V and 4 bases at J; junction bases unmatched: 6. Germline CDR1 is MNHEY and CDR2 is SMNVEV (reference sequence). The DNA of the CDR3 is TGTGCCAGCAGTCCGACTAGCGGAGGTTACGAGCAGTACTTC. As protein: CASSPTSGGYEQYF.

V usage is TRBV4-1 and J usage is TRBJ2-2; D ambiguous. The V gene's germline CDR1 is MGHRA and CDR2 YSYEKL. The CDR3 is made up of 16 amino acids. Trimming cost V 1 base and J 2 bases, with 11 bases left between them. The CDR3 loop is CASSQGADTNTGELFF. Written as DNA, the CDR3 is TGCGCCAGCAGCCAAGGAGCAGACACTAACACCGGGGAGCTGTTTTTT.

The V gene is TRBV4-2, the J gene TRBJ2-1; 10 nucleotides line up with TRBD2. The CDR3 loop spans 15 amino acids. Per the germline V gene, CDR1 is LGHNA and CDR2 is YNFKEQ. V lost 6 bases to trimming and J lost 4 bases; unmatched junction nucleotides: 6. The CDR3: CASSTGTSEYNEQFF. The CDR3 DNA follows: TGTGCCAGCAGTACCGGGACTAGCGAATACAATGAGCAGTTCTTC.

The chain has TRBV30 and TRBJ2-3; 9 bases fit TRBD2. With V trimmed by 1 base and J by 14 bases, 10 bases remained unmatched. In germline, CDR1 is GTSNPN, CDR2 SVGIG (reference sequence). The CDR3 extends over 13 amino acids. The CDR3 loop is CAWSEGLAGGMYF. DNA for the CDR3: TGTGCCTGGAGTGAAGGCTTGGCGGGAGGGATGTATTTT.

This clonotype was counted between two and nine times. The rearrangement links TRBV25-1 to TRBJ2-3; D remains ambiguous. This CDR3 spans 11 amino acids. V was cut by 4 bases and J by 9 bases, with 8 bases left in between. CDR1 is MGHDK, CDR2 SYGVNS, per germline. DNA of the CDR3: TGTGCCAGCAGTGTTGCTGGGACGCAGTATTTT. It is translated as CASSVAGTQYF.

This clonotype was counted at least ten times. The chain carries TRBV9 and TRBJ1-3, with D uncertain. Germline CDR1 SGDLS, CDR2 YYNGEE. Trimming cost V 0 bases and J 0 bases, with 7 bases left between them. The CDR3 has 15 residues. The CDR3 sequence is CASSVDTISGNTIYF. CDR3 nucleotide sequence: TGTGCCAGCAGCGTAGACACGATCTCTGGAAACACCATATATTTT.

As to this clonotype: A much larger clone differs from this one at a single base, so this may be a read error. J is TRBJ2-1 and V is TRBV12-3 or TRBV12-4; D ambiguous. This CDR3 spans 13 amino acids. Trimming took off 1 base at V and 3 bases at J, with 4 bases between the two ends. CDR3 coding DNA: TGTGCCAGCAGTTTAGTCTTCTACAATGAGCAGTTCTTC. Translation gives CASSLVFYNEQFF.

This clonotype was picked up many times. The chain has TRBV4-1 and TRBJ2-3; 10 bases line up with TRBD2. Germline CDR1 is MGHRA and CDR2 is YSYEKL. V trimming: 2 bases; J trimming: 6 bases; junction bases outside the gene matches: 11. The CDR3 has 17 amino acids. This CDR3 reads CASSQPGLAEARDTQYF. The DNA of the CDR3 is TGCGCCAGCAGCCAACCCGGACTAGCGGAGGCGAGGGATACGCAGTATTTT.

This clonotype was detected once. The chain links TRBV5-5 to TRBJ1-1, with a possible D match to TRBD1 (5 bases). Trimming removed 0 bases at V and 3 bases at J, with 6 bases between. The CDR3 consists of 13 residues. The germline CDR1 and CDR2 sequences are SGHKS and YYEKEE (reference sequence). The CDR3, as DNA: TGTGCCAGCAGCTTGGGGGACGACACTGAAGCTTTCTTT. It is translated as CASSLGDDTEAFF.

This clonotype was found a few times. The J gene is TRBJ2-5, the V gene TRBV12-3 or TRBV12-4, with unresolved D. This CDR3 region has 11 residues. Trimming left V 7 bases short and J 7 bases short, with 10 bases between. The CDR3 sequence: CASKAVGTQYF. In nucleotides, the CDR3 is TGTGCCAGCAAGGCGGTTGGGACCCAGTACTTC.

This clonotype was recorded a few times. The chain carries TRBV12-5 and TRBJ2-1, with D perhaps TRBD2 (5 bases). The CDR3 is made up of 20 amino acids. V was trimmed by 6 bases and J by 0 bases, leaving 27 bases between them. From germline, CDR1 is LGHNT and CDR2 FRNRAP. CDR3 coding DNA: TGTGCTAGTGGGGCTCGTCCCCCGGCCAGCGGCATAAGCTCCTACAATGAGCAGTTCTTC. This gives the protein CASGARPPASGISSYNEQFF.

The table lists this clonotype with a few counts. The rearrangement links TRBV4-1 to TRBJ2-2, with D tentatively TRBD1 or TRBD2 (5 bases each). The germline gives CDR1 MGHRA, CDR2 YSYEKL. V was clipped by 3 bases and J by 4 bases, with 9 bases between them. The CDR3 is made up of 14 amino acids. CDR3 sequence: CASSHMGVTGELFF. The DNA for the CDR3 is TGCGCCAGCAGCCACATGGGGGTCACCGGGGAGCTGTTTTTT.

This chain connects TRBV14 to TRBJ2-1, with D perhaps matching TRBD2 (6 bases). Trimming took off 5 bases at V and 7 bases at J, with 18 bases between the two ends. The CDR3 contains 15 residues. The germline V gene has CDR1 SGHDN and CDR2 FVKESK. The CDR3 DNA reads TGTGCCAGCAGCGGGGTTAGCGGAAGGGCAAATGAGCAGTTCTTC. It encodes CASSGVSGRANEQFF.

The V gene is TRBV9, the J gene TRBJ1-1, with D hard to call. The CDR3 totals 10 residues. V lost 4 bases to trimming and J lost 4 bases, with 2 bases between them. Germline lookup yields CDR1 SGDLS and CDR2 YYNGEE. The CDR3 is CASSPTEAFF. CDR3 nucleotide sequence: TGTGCCAGCAGCCCCACTGAAGCTTTCTTT.